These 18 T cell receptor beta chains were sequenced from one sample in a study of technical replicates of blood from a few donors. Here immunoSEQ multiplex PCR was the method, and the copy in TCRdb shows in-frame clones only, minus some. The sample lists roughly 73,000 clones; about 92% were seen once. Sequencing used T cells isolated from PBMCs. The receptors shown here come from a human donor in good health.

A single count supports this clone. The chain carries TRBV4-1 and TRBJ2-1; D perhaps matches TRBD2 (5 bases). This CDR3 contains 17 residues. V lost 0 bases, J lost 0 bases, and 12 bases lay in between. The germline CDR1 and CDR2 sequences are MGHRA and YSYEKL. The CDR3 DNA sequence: TGCGCCAGCAGCCAAGATTCTTCGGGGAGCTCCTACAATGAGCAGTTCTTC. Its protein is CASSQDSSGSSYNEQFF.

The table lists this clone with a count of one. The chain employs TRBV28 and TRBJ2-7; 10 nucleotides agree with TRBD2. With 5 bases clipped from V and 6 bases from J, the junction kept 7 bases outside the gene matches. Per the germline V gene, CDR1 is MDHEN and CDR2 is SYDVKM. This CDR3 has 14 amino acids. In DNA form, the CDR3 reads TGTGCCAGCAGTCCGCCGACTAGCGGGCCCGAGCAGTACTTC. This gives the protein CASSPPTSGPEQYF.

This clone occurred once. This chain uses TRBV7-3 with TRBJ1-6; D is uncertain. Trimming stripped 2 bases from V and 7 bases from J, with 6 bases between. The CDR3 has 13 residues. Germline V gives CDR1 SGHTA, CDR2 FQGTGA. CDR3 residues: CASSLRANSPLHF. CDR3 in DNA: TGTGCCAGCAGCTTACGTGCGAATTCACCCCTCCACTTT.

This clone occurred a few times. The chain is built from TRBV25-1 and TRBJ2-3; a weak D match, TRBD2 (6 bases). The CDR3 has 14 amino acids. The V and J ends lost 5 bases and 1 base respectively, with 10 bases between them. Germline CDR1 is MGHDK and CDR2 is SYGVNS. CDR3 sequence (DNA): TGTGCCAGCAGTCTGGGGGGTCGCACAGATACGCAGTATTTT. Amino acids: CASSLGGRTDTQYF.

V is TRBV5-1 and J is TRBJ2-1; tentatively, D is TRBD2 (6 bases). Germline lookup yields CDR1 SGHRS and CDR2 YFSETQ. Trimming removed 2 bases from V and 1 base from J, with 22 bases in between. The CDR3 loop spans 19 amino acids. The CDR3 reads CASSFLSWAGQDSYNEQFF. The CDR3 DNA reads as TGCGCCAGCAGCTTCCTTTCTTGGGCGGGGCAAGATTCCTACAATGAGCAGTTCTTC.

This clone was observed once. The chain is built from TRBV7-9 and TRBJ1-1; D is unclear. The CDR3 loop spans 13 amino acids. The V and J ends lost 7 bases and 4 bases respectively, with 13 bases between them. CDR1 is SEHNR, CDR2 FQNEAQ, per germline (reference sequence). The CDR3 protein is CASTGGQATEAFF. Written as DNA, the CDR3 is TGTGCCAGCACCGGAGGTCAGGCCACTGAAGCTTTCTTT.

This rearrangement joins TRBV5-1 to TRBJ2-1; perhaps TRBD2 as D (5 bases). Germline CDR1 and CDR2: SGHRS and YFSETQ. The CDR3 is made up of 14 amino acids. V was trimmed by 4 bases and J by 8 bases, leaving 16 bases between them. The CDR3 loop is CASSHWESSDEQFF. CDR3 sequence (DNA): TGCGCCAGCAGCCACTGGGAGAGCTCCGATGAGCAGTTCTTC.

CDR3 DNA: TGTGCCAGCTCACCCGACTCGTCACCCCTCCACTTT. Residues: CASSPDSSPLHF. This rearrangement joins TRBV18 to TRBJ1-6; D call uncertain. Germline CDR1 reads KGHSH; CDR2 reads LQKENI. This CDR3 is built from 12 residues. The V gene lost 3 bases and the J gene lost 10 bases, with 7 bases spanning the gap. The full variable domain, with the rest looked up from reference TRBV18 and TRBJ1-6, is NAGVMQNPRHLVRRRGQEARLRCSPMKGHSHVYWYRQLPEEGLKFMVYLQKENIIDESGMPKERFSAEFPKEGPSILRIQQVVRGDSAAYFCASSPDSSPLHFGNGTRLTVT.

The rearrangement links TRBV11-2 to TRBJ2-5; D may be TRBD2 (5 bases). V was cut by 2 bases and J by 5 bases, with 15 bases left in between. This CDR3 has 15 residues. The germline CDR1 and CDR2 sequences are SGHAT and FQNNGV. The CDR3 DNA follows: TGTGCCAGCAGCTTATTTTCCGGGATTGGGGAGACCCAGTACTTC. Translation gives CASSLFSGIGETQYF.

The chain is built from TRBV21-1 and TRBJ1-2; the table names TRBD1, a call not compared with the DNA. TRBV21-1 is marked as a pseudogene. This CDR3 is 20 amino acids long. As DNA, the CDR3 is TGTGCCAGCAGCAAAGTACCCCAAAGTTCTATAAAGGACACGTACTATGGCTACACCTTC. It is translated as CASSKVPQSSIKDTYYGYTF.

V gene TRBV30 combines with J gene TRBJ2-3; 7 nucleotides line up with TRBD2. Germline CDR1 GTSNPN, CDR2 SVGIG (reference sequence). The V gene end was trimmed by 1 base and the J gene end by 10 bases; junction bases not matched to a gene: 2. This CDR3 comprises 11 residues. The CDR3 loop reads CAWSGLAAQYF. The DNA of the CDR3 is TGTGCCTGGAGTGGTCTAGCGGCGCAGTATTTT.

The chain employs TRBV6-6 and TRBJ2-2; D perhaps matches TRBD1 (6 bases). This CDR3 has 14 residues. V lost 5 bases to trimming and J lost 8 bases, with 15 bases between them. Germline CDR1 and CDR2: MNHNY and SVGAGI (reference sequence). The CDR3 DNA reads TGTGCCAGCAGTCTTCAGGGTGGGACAGGGGAGCTGTTTTTT. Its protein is CASSLQGGTGELFF.

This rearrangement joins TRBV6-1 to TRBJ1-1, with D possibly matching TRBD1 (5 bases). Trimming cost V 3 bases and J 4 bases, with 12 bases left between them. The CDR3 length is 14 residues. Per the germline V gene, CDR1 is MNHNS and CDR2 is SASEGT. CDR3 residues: CASSDQGGGTEAFF. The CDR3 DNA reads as TGTGCCAGCAGTGATCAGGGAGGAGGCACTGAAGCTTTCTTT.

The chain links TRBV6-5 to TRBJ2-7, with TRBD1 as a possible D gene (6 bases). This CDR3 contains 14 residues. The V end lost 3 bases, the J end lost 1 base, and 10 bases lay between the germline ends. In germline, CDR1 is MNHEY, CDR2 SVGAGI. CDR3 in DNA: TGTGCCAGCAGTTATGTAGGGGGTTCCTACGAGCAGTACTTC. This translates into CASSYVGGSYEQYF.

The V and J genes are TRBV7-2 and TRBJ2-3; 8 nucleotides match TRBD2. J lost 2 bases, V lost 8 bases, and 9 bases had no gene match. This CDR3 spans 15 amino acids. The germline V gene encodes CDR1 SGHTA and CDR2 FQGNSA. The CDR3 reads CASRPGAGATDTQYF. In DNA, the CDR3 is TGTGCCAGCCGGCCCGGAGCGGGGGCCACAGATACGCAGTATTTT.

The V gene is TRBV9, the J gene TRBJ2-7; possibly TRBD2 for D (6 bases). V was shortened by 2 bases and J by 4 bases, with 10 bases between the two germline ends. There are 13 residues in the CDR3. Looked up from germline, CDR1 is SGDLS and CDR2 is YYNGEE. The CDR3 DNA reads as TGTGCCAGCAGCGTGGGGGGAAGGTACGAGCAGTACTTC. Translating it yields CASSVGGRYEQYF.

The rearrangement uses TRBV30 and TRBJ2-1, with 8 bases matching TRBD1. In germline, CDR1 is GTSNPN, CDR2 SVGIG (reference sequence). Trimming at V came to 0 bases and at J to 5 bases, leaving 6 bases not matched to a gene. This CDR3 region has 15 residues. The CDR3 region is CAWSVGRGQDNEQFF. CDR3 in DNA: TGTGCCTGGAGTGTAGGCAGGGGGCAGGACAATGAGCAGTTCTTC.

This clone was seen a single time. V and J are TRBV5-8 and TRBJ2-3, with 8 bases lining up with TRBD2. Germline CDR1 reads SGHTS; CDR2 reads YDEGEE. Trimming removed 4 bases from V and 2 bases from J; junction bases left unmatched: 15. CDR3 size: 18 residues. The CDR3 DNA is TGTGCCAGCAGCCCCCAGACTAGCGCAAATAGCAACACAGATACGCAGTATTTT. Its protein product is CASSPQTSANSNTDTQYF.